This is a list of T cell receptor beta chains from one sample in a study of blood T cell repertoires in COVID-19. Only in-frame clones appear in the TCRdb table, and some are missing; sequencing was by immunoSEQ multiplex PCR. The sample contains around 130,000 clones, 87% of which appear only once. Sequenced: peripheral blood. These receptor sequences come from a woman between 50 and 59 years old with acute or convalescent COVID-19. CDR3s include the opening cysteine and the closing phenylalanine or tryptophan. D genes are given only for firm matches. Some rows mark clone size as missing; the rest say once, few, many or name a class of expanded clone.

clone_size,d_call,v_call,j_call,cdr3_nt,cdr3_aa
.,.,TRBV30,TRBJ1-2,TGTGCCTGGAGTCCCCAGGGGAGGGCCTACACCTTC,CAWSPQGRAYTF
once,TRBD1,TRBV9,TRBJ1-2,TGTGCCAGCAGCCACCGGGACAGGGGCGCCTATGGCTACACCTTC,CASSHRDRGAYGYTF
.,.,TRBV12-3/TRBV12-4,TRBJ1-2,TGTGCCAGCAGTAGACGGCGGGGAGATGGCTACACCTTC,CASSRRRGDGYTF
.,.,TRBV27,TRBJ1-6,TGTGCCAGCAGTTCAACAGGATTGAATTCACCCCTCCACTTT,CASSSTGLNSPLHF
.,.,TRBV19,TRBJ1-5,TGTGCCAGTAGATCCCATAGCAATCAGCCCCAGCATTTT,CASRSHSNQPQHF
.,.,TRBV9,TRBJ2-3,TGTGCCAGCAGCGTAGTCAACACAGATACGCAGTATTTT,CASSVVNTDTQYF
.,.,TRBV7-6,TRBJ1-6,TGTGCCAGCAGCTTAGGAGTGCAGGGGACTTCACCCCTCCACTTT,CASSLGVQGTSPLHF
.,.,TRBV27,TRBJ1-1,TGTGCCAGCAGTTCCGGGTGGAGCACTGAAGCTTTCTTT,CASSSGWSTEAFF
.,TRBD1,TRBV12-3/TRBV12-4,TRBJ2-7,TGTGCCAGCAGGGACAGGGGCTACGAGCAGTACTTC,CASRDRGYEQYF
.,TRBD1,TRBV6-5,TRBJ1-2,TGTGCCAGCAGAACGACAGGGGGCAACTATGGCTACACCTTC,CASRTTGGNYGYTF
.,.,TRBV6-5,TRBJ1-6,TGTGCCAGCAGTTACCCCGGGATGGGGTCACCCCTCCACTTT,CASSYPGMGSPLHF
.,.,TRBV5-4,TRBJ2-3,TGTGCCAGCAGCTCTGGAGGATACACAGATACGCAGTATTTT,CASSSGGYTDTQYF
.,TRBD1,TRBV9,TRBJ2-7,TGTGCCAGCAGCGCCCGGGACAGCCTTGCCTACGAGCAGTACTTC,CASSARDSLAYEQYF
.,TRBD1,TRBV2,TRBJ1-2,TGTGCCAGCAGTGAATTAAGGGGGCAGTTGGGAGGCTACACCTTC,CASSELRGQLGGYTF
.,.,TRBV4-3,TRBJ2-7,TGCGCCAGCAGCCACGCCCGGTCGGCCTACGAGCAGTACTTC,CASSHARSAYEQYF
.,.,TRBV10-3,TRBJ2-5,TGTGCCATCAGTGATATCGGGTCTCGCCAAGAGACCCAGTACTTC,CAISDIGSRQETQYF
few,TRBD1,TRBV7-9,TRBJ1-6,TGTGCCTCAGGGACAGTGAATAATTCACCCCTCCACTTT,CASGTVNNSPLHF
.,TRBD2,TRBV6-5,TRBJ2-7,TGTGCCGCCTCAACCCGGGAGGGCTCCTACGAGCAGTACTTC,CAASTREGSYEQYF
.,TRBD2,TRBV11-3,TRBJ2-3,TGTGCCAGCAGCTTGGGGAGGGGCTTCGCAGATACGCAGTATTTT,CASSLGRGFADTQYF
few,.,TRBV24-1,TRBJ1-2,TGTGCCACCAGTGATTCATCCGGAGGGTATGGCTACACCTTC,CATSDSSGGYGYTF
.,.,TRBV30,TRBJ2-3,TGTGCCTGGACCAGGGGTAGCACAGATACGCAGTATTTT,CAWTRGSTDTQYF
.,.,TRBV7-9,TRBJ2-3,TGTGCCAGCAGCCTCACAGGGTATGTCGAGGCAGATACGCAGTATTTT,CASSLTGYVEADTQYF
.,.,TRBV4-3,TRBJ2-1,TGCGCCAGCAGCCAAGACGGGAGTTACAATGAGCAGTTCTTC,CASSQDGSYNEQFF
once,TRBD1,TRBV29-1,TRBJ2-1,TGCAGCGTTGAAGCGGGACAGGGCCCCAATGAGCAGTTCTTC,CSVEAGQGPNEQFF
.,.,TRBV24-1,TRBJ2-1,TGTGCCACCAGTGACCCCATTTACAATGAGCAGTTCTTC,CATSDPIYNEQFF
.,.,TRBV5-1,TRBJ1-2,TGCGCCAGCAGCTTGGATCGTCGGGACTATGGCTACACCTTC,CASSLDRRDYGYTF
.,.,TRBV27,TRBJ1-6,TGTGCCAGCTCCACGAAGAGCTCCTATAATTCACCCCTCCACTTT,CASSTKSSYNSPLHF
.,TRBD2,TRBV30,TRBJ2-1,TGTGCCTGGAGCCCATCCCCTTTTAGCGGGGGCCCCTACAATGAGCAGTTCTTC,CAWSPSPFSGGPYNEQFF
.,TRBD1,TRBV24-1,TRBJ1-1,TGTGCCACCAGTGATTCCATGGGATCCGGGACAGGGCGGGTTGCTGAAGCTTTCTTT,CATSDSMGSGTGRVAEAFF
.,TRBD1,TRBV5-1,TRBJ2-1,TGCGCCAGCAGCTGGACAGGGTATGGGAATGAGCAGTTCTTC,CASSWTGYGNEQFF
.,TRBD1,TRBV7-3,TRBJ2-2,TGTGCCAGCAGCCCTACAGGGGCCCTTGGGGGCACCGGGGAGCTGTTTTTT,CASSPTGALGGTGELFF
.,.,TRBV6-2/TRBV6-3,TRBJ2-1,TGTGCCAGCAGTTCCTCCCATGTCCGACAGGTCTTC,CASSSSHVRQVF
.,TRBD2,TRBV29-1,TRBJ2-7,TGCAGCGGCAGACTAGCGGGAAGAGACGAGCAGTACTTC,CSGRLAGRDEQYF
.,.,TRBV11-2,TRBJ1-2,TGTGCCAGCAGCTTTGACAGTAACTATGGCTACACCTTC,CASSFDSNYGYTF
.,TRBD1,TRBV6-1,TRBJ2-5,TGTGCCAGCAGTGCCCGGGACAGGGACTTTAAAGAGACCCAGTACTTC,CASSARDRDFKETQYF
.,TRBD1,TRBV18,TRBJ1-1,TGTGCCAGCCTCCCAGGGACAGGCACTGAAGCTTTCTTT,CASLPGTGTEAFF
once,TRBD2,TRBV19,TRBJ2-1,TGTGCCAGTAGCAGAATGGGGTCAACGGGAGGGGAGCAGTTCTTC,CASSRMGSTGGEQFF
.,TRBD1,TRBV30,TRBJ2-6,TGTGCCTGTCCAATAGGGACAGGAGACTCTGGGGCCAACGTCCTGACTTTC,CACPIGTGDSGANVLTF
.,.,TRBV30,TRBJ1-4,TGTGCCTGGAGTGTAAGCAGGCTTACTAATGAAAAACTGTTTTTT,CAWSVSRLTNEKLFF
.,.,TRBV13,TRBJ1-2,TGTGCCAGCAGCACAGGCAGGGATGGCTACACCTTC,CASSTGRDGYTF
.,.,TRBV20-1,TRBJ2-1,TGCAGTGTGAACAGACCCAATGAGCAGTTCTTC,CSVNRPNEQFF
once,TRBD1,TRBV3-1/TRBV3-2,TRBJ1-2,TGTGCCAGCAGCCAAGACCGACAGGGCAACTATGGCTACACCTTC,CASSQDRQGNYGYTF
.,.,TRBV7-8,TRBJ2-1,TGTGCCAGCAGCTTAGCGTTCCAGAACAATGAGCAGTTCTTC,CASSLAFQNNEQFF
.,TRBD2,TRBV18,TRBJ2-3,TGTGCCAGCTCAGAACTAGCGGATAGCACAGATACGCAGTATTTT,CASSELADSTDTQYF
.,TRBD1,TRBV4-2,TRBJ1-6,TGTGCCAGCAGCCAAGGGACAGGGGGCGGGTCACCCCTCCACTTT,CASSQGTGGGSPLHF
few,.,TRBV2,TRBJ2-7,TGTGCCAGCAGTACAAGACTACCTCGATACGAGCAGTACTTC,CASSTRLPRYEQYF
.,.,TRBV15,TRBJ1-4,TGTGCCACCAGCAGAATGAGCCCGGGAGATGAAAAACTGTTTTTT,CATSRMSPGDEKLFF
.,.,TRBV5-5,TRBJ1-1,TGTGCCAGCAGCTTGGAAGGACAGAACACTGAAGCTTTCTTT,CASSLEGQNTEAFF
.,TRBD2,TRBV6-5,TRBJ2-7,TGTGCCAGCAGTTACGGGCGGGAGTGGGAGCAGTACTTC,CASSYGREWEQYF
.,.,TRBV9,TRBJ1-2,TGTGCCAGCAGCGTACCCGGGAGCACCTATGGCTACACCTTC,CASSVPGSTYGYTF
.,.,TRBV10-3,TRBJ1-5,TGTGCCATCTCGTGGGGCCTCAATCAGCCCCAGCATTTT,CAISWGLNQPQHF
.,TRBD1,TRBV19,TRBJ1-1,TGTGCCAGTAGTCCGCCGACAGGGACTGAAGCTTTCTTT,CASSPPTGTEAFF